Below, 9 T cell receptor beta chains from the same sample are listed, as sequenced in a study of blood T cell repertoires in COVID-19. The data were produced by immunoSEQ multiplex PCR, yet TCRdb's version contains in-frame clones alone and is incomplete. Among under 200,000 clones, around four fifths were seen once, and the ten largest hold around 8.4%. The specimen sequenced was peripheral blood. The receptors stem from a woman older than 75 with COVID-19, enrolled during active disease.

This rearrangement joins TRBV6-5 to TRBJ1-1; D is unresolved. Germline loops: CDR1 MNHEY, CDR2 SVGAGI. The CDR3 totals 15 residues. V dropped 5 bases and J dropped 0 bases, with 13 bases sitting between them. CDR3 loop: CASSPHGGMNTEAFF. DNA of the CDR3: TGTGCCAGCAGTCCCCACGGAGGGATGAACACTGAAGCTTTCTTT.

The J gene is TRBJ1-1, the V gene TRBV7-3, with TRBD1 as a possible D gene (5 bases). The CDR3 has 15 amino acids. V was trimmed by 0 bases and J by 5 bases, leaving 13 bases between them. CDR1 is SGHTA, CDR2 FQGTGA, per germline. CDR3 protein: CASSLTGERGTEAFF. CDR3 bases: TGTGCCAGCAGCTTAACGGGTGAAAGGGGAACTGAAGCTTTCTTT.

The chain combines TRBV7-9 with TRBJ2-1; 7 positions agree with TRBD1. The CDR3 contains 15 residues. J gave up 2 bases and V 5 bases, and 6 bases lay outside the gene matches. The V gene's germline CDR1 is SEHNR and CDR2 FQNEAQ (reference sequence). The CDR3 DNA reads as TGTGCCAGCAGCCCTCCGGGACAGACCTACAATGAGCAGTTCTTC. It specifies CASSPPGQTYNEQFF.

The sample holds one count of this clone. The rearrangement links TRBV18 to TRBJ2-7; D is ambiguous. The V gene's germline CDR1 is KGHSH and CDR2 LQKENI. This CDR3 contains 14 residues. The ends were cut back, 5 bases at V and 1 base at J, with 12 bases in the middle. The DNA for the CDR3 is TGTGCCAGCTCAGTAATCAGCGAATCCTACGAGCAGTACTTC. Protein product: CASSVISESYEQYF. Filled out from reference TRBV18 and TRBJ2-7, the complete variable domain reads NAGVMQNPRHLVRRRGQEARLRCSPMKGHSHVYWYRQLPEEGLKFMVYLQKENIIDESGMPKERFSAEFPKEGPSILRIQQVVRGDSAAYFCASSVISESYEQYFGPGTRLTVT.

The CDR3 loop is CASNGGHQPQHF. CDR3 coding DNA: TGCGCCAGCAACGGGGGGCATCAGCCCCAGCATTTT. This chain connects TRBV10-1 to TRBJ1-5, with D perhaps matching TRBD1 (6 bases). Germline assignment: CDR1 WNHNN and CDR2 SYGVQD (reference sequence). This CDR3 has 12 amino acids. V was trimmed by 7 bases and J by 5 bases, leaving 9 bases between them.

The V and J genes are TRBV2 and TRBJ2-7; D remains unclear. The CDR3 has 13 amino acids. V was cut by 7 bases and J by 3 bases, with 13 bases left in between. The germline V gene encodes CDR1 SNHLY and CDR2 FYNNEI. The CDR3 coding sequence is TGTGCCAGCACGGCAGGAAACTTCTACGAGCAGTACTTC. Encoded protein: CASTAGNFYEQYF.

The chain recombines TRBV10-1 with TRBJ2-3; 7 bases are a match to TRBD1. Losses at the gene ends were 2 bases for V and 0 bases for J; bases not matched to a gene: 2. The CDR3 has 15 amino acids. CDR1 and CDR2 from the germline V gene are WNHNN and SYGVQD (reference sequence). CDR3 bases: TGCGCCAGCAGTGAGCAGGGACAGAGCACAGATACGCAGTATTTT. This encodes CASSEQGQSTDTQYF.

This clone was observed a few times. The chain combines TRBV13 with TRBJ2-5, with 7 bases that match TRBD2. Germline CDR1 and CDR2: PRHDT and FYEKMQ (reference sequence). The CDR3 length is 14 residues. V was clipped by 1 base and J by 4 bases; unmatched bases: 3. CDR3 loop: CASSLERGGETQYF. The CDR3 nucleotides are TGTGCCAGCAGCTTAGAGCGGGGAGGAGAGACCCAGTACTTC.

V usage is TRBV28 and J usage is TRBJ2-5; tentatively, D is TRBD1 (6 bases). Germline V lookup: CDR1 MDHEN, CDR2 SYDVKM. The V end was cut by 4 bases, the J end by 1 base, with 10 bases between. This CDR3 is 14 amino acids long. The CDR3 nucleotides are TGTGCCAGCAGTTCGCGGACAGCCCAAGAGACCCAGTACTTC. Translating it yields CASSSRTAQETQYF. Full variable domain (missing parts from reference TRBV28 and TRBJ2-5): DVKVTQSSRYLVKRTGEKVFLECVQDMDHENMFWYRQDPGLGLRLIYFSYDVKMKEKGDIPEGYSVSREKKERFSLILESASTNQTSMYLCASSSRTAQETQYFGPGTRLLVL.